This entry features one T cell receptor (beta chain) sequence. Its antigen is still unknown. This entry comes from a study of cytomegalovirus exposure and HLA in healthy donors. The J segment lost 2 bases and the V segment lost 1 base, leaving 6 bases of the junction unmatched. This CDR3 is 17 amino acids long. Per the germline V gene, CDR1 is SGHNT and CDR2 is YENEEA. The study, taken as a whole, reports: In vitro assays verified that a few CMV-associated chains recognized CMV antigens specifically. There were reportedly fewer N-insertions in an Asian-associated ancestry cluster than the roughly 670-donor mean, in a later analysis.

This PCR relied on a set of 60 Vbeta primers and 13 Jbeta primers. Clones were sequenced by immunoSEQ multiplex PCR, and TCRdb holds only the in-frame ones, with some missing. The sample records about 120,000 clones, around two thirds being singletons. The J gene is TRBJ2-2, the V gene TRBV11-3, with 8 bases fitting TRBD2. Source material: PBMCs. The TCR originated in a woman aged 40-49 years in good health and CMV-seropositive. This chain's CDR3 is CASSLVHSGVNTGELFF. CDR3 DNA: TGTGCCAGCAGCTTAGTCCATAGCGGGGTCAACACCGGGGAGCTGTTTTTT. Looking up the rest from reference TRBV11-3 and TRBJ2-2 gives the full variable domain: EAGVVQSPRYKIIEKKQPVAFWCNPISGHNTLYWYLQNLGQGPELLIRYENEEAVDDSQLPKDRFSAERLKGVDSTLKIQPAELGDSAVYLCASSLVHSGVNTGELFFGEGSRLTVL.